These 18 T cell receptor beta chains were sequenced from one sample in a study of CXCR3-negative and CXCR3-positive naive CD8 T cells. Overall study findings and caveats: CXCR3-positive naive cells had more hydrophobic TRB CDR3s than CXCR3-negative naive cells.

What these receptors recognize is not known. UMI labels and 5' RACE were used to prepare the TRB cDNA libraries. No DNA is given; TCRdb re-called the 5' RACE reads and lists each CDR3 protein once. The specimen's table records under 150,000 distinct CDR3 sequences. The sample was naive CXCR3+ CD8+ T cells from blood. Subset meaning: CD45RO-CCR7+CD27+CD95- naive CD8+ T cells expressing CXCR3 (TNR3+). The receptors originated from a human donor in good health. Some clones in this sample may be carry-over from other donors' samples.

V and J are TRBV20-1 and TRBJ1-1. Germline V gives CDR1 DFQATT, CDR2 SNEGSKA (reference sequence). The CDR3 length is 14 residues. This chain's CDR3 is CSARDLQLNTEAFF.

The chain combines TRBV7-2 with TRBJ2-5. CDR1 SGHTA and CDR2 FQGNSA come from the germline V gene. The CDR3 extends over 14 amino acids. The chain's CDR3 is CASSFVQAGETQYF.

CDR3 in amino acids: CATKAGQGTDTQYF. The chain joins TRBV24-1 to TRBJ2-3; TCRdb outputs TRBD1, but without DNA this stays unchecked. This CDR3 has 14 residues. Germline V gene lookup returns CDR1 KGHDR and CDR2 SFDVKD.

The genes are TRBV12-3 or TRBV12-4 and TRBJ2-7. The CDR3 sequence is 12 residues long. CDR3 in amino acids: CASSTISYEQYF.

This chain links TRBV7-3 with TRBJ2-3. The CDR3 totals 14 residues. CDR1 and CDR2 (germline): SGHTA, FQGTGA. The CDR3 reads CASSNGASTDTQYF.

The chain uses TRBV7-8 and TRBJ2-3; TCRdb returns TRBD2, unconfirmable since there is no DNA. Germline V gene lookup returns CDR1 SGHVS and CDR2 FQNEAQ. The CDR3 spans 16 residues. CDR3 sequence: CASSFPSGRDLYTQYF.

This rearrangement joins TRBV29-1 to TRBJ1-1; TCRdb lists TRBD1, though no DNA is available to test this call. Germline V CDR1 and CDR2: SQVTM, ANQGSEA. There are 14 residues in the CDR3. The chain's CDR3 is CSAEPTEANTEAFF. The full variable domain, in which reference TRBV29-1 and TRBJ1-1 provide the parts outside the CDR3, is SAVISQKPSRDICQRGTSLTIQCQVDSQVTMMFWYRQQPGQSLTLIATANQGSEATYESGFVIDKFPISRPNLTFSTLTVSNMSPEDSSIYLCSAEPTEANTEAFFGQGTRLTVV.

This chain connects TRBV28 to TRBJ1-1; the D call of TRBD1 rests on TCRdb alone, since no DNA is present to check it. The V gene's germline CDR1 is MDHEN and CDR2 SYDVKM. The CDR3 is made up of 14 amino acids. The CDR3 is CASSARGGLVEAFF. The full variable domain, rest sourced from reference TRBV28 and TRBJ1-1, is DVKVTQSSRYLVKRTGEKVFLECVQDMDHENMFWYRQDPGLGLRLIYFSYDVKMKEKGDIPEGYSVSREKKERFSLILESASTNQTSMYLCASSARGGLVEAFFGQGTRLTVV.

This chain links TRBV5-1 with TRBJ2-5. CDR1 and CDR2 (germline): SGHRS, YFSETQ. CDR3 length equals 14 residues. The CDR3 sequence: CASSSGRFQETQYF. Looking up the rest from reference TRBV5-1 and TRBJ2-5 gives the full variable domain: KAGVTQTPRYLIKTRGQQVTLSCSPISGHRSVSWYQQTPGQGLQFLFEYFSETQRNKGNFPGRFSGRQFSNSRSEMNVSTLELGDSALYLCASSSGRFQETQYFGPGTRLLVL.

This chain connects TRBV12-3 or TRBV12-4 to TRBJ1-2; TCRdb calls TRBD1, which cannot be checked without DNA. CDR3 length: 16 residues. The CDR3 protein is CASSPLGLSPFYGYTF.

The rearrangement links TRBV27 to TRBJ2-7; TCRdb picks TRBD2, but there is no DNA to check that call. Per germline, CDR1 MNHEY and CDR2 SMNVEV (reference sequence). The CDR3 has 15 amino acids. CDR3 loop: CASSLSTGGSHEQYF.

The V call is TRBV10-3, the J call TRBJ1-5; the TCRdb D gene call, TRBD1, has no DNA to confirm it. Per the germline V gene, CDR1 is ENHRY and CDR2 is SYGVKD. The CDR3 is 15 residues long. The CDR3 spells CAIRAGTASNQPQHF.

The rearrangement links TRBV14 to TRBJ2-5; TCRdb gives TRBD1 as the D gene, but with no DNA this cannot be confirmed. Germline CDR1 reads SGHDN; CDR2 reads FVKESK. CDR3 size: 15 residues. CDR3 sequence: CASSQDRGGWETQYF. The variable domain in full, with the rest retrieved from reference TRBV14 and TRBJ2-5, is EAGVTQFPSHSVIEKGQTVTLRCDPISGHDNLYWYRRVMGKEIKFLLHFVKESKQDESGMPNNRFLAERTGGTYSTLKVQPAELEDSGVYFCASSQDRGGWETQYFGPGTRLLVL.

The genes are TRBV28 and TRBJ2-1; TCRdb picks TRBD1, but there is no DNA to check that call. CDR3 size: 19 residues. Per the germline V gene, CDR1 is MDHEN and CDR2 is SYDVKM. The CDR3 spells CASSWISGESRPSWNEQFF.

V and J are TRBV19 and TRBJ2-1; TCRdb designates TRBD2, a call that cannot be tested without DNA. The CDR3 is 14 residues long. Germline CDR1 is LNHDA and CDR2 is SQIVND (reference sequence). CDR3 sequence reads: CASTLAGGYNEQFF.

V is TRBV29-1 and J is TRBJ2-1; TCRdb selects TRBD1, and the lack of DNA leaves this call unchecked. This CDR3 has 13 residues. The germline CDR1 and CDR2 sequences are SQVTM and ANQGSEA. The CDR3 region is CSVAGGPYNEQFF.

V usage is TRBV29-1 and J usage is TRBJ2-1. Germline CDR1 reads SQVTM; CDR2 reads ANQGSEA. The CDR3 runs 13 residues. CDR3 amino acids: CSVDVGRVNEQFF.

The V call is TRBV13, the J call TRBJ2-5; checking the TCRdb D call of TRBD2 is not possible without DNA. CDR3 size: 15 residues. The germline gives CDR1 PRHDT, CDR2 FYEKMQ (reference sequence). CDR3 protein: CASSPSPSPSETQYF.